These T cell receptor beta chains were read from a single sample in a study of blood T cells in healthy people across ages. MiXCR, run by TCRdb on the 5' RACE reads, gives a single entry per CDR3 protein. The sample includes roughly 1,700,000 distinct CDR3 sequences, over 25% of them seen just once. The sequencing sample was made of blood. The receptors were gathered from a woman between 25 and 40 years old in good health. The CDR3 runs from the conserved cysteine through the conserved F or W. The order of the fields is CDR3 DNA, CDR3 protein, V gene, J gene, D gene, clone size. D genes are given only for firm matches. Expanded clones get a size class; other rows say once, few or many, or leave the size out.

CDR3 DNA: TGTGCCAGCAGGAGGGGACAGTCCTGGAGCTCTGGAAACACCATATATTTT
CDR3 protein: CASRRGQSWSSGNTIYF
V gene: TRBV9
J gene: TRBJ1-3
D gene: TRBD1
clone size: .

CDR3 DNA: TGTGCCAGCAGTTTAGCCACCCCGACAGGGCCGTATTTT
CDR3 protein: CASSLATPTGPYF
V gene: TRBV12-3/TRBV12-4
J gene: TRBJ2-3
D gene: TRBD1
clone size: few

CDR3 DNA: TGCAGTGCTAGGGAAGCGGGGGGGTACCAAGAGACCCAGTACTTC
CDR3 protein: CSAREAGGYQETQYF
V gene: TRBV20-1
J gene: TRBJ2-5
D gene: TRBD2
clone size: few

CDR3 DNA: TGTGCCAGCAGTTTACCCGGGAGGGCTTTCGAGCAGTACTTC
CDR3 protein: CASSLPGRAFEQYF
V gene: TRBV28
J gene: TRBJ2-7
D gene: TRBD2
clone size: few

CDR3 DNA: TGTGCCAGCAGAGGGACTAGCGGGAGCCCCTACAATGAGCAGTTCTTC
CDR3 protein: CASRGTSGSPYNEQFF
V gene: TRBV9
J gene: TRBJ2-1
D gene: TRBD2
clone size: .

CDR3 DNA: TGTGCCAGCAGCTTAGGGCTCGGGACAATCGATGGCTACACCTTC
CDR3 protein: CASSLGLGTIDGYTF
V gene: TRBV7-9
J gene: TRBJ1-2
D gene: .
clone size: .

CDR3 DNA: TGTGCCAGCAGCTTCTTCCTCCGGGACACTGAAGCTTTCTTT
CDR3 protein: CASSFFLRDTEAFF
V gene: TRBV7-2
J gene: TRBJ1-1
D gene: .
clone size: .

CDR3 DNA: TGTGCCAGCAGCTTATGGGGAGGCACAGCCAAAAACATTCAGTACTTC
CDR3 protein: CASSLWGGTAKNIQYF
V gene: TRBV7-2
J gene: TRBJ2-4
D gene: .
clone size: many

CDR3 DNA: TGCAGTGCTAGAGGTCGGTATGGCTACACCTTC
CDR3 protein: CSARGRYGYTF
V gene: TRBV20-1
J gene: TRBJ1-2
D gene: .
clone size: .

CDR3 DNA: TGTGCCAGCAGCTCAGAATGCGGGAGGCGTGAAAAACTGTTTTTT
CDR3 protein: CASSSECGRREKLFF
V gene: TRBV11-3
J gene: TRBJ1-4
D gene: .
clone size: .

CDR3 DNA: TGTGCCACCAGTGTTAAGTCGGTTCCAGATACGCAGTATTTT
CDR3 protein: CATSVKSVPDTQYF
V gene: TRBV24-1
J gene: TRBJ2-3
D gene: .
clone size: few

CDR3 DNA: TGTGCCAGCAGTCCGCCCTGGCGGGGGTACCAAGAGACCCAGTACTTC
CDR3 protein: CASSPPWRGYQETQYF
V gene: TRBV7-9
J gene: TRBJ2-5
D gene: TRBD2
clone size: .

CDR3 DNA: TGTGCCAGCAGCCCAGAGCCGAAGAACACCGGGGAGCTGTTTTTT
CDR3 protein: CASSPEPKNTGELFF
V gene: TRBV7-6
J gene: TRBJ2-2
D gene: .
clone size: few

CDR3 DNA: TGCACCAGCAGCCAAGATGGGGGGGCCTTTTACGAGCAGTACTTC
CDR3 protein: CTSSQDGGAFYEQYF
V gene: TRBV1
J gene: TRBJ2-7
D gene: .
clone size: few

CDR3 DNA: TGTGCCAGCAGACTCGACAGGGGGCGGTACAATGAGCAGTTCTTC
CDR3 protein: CASRLDRGRYNEQFF
V gene: TRBV2
J gene: TRBJ2-1
D gene: TRBD1
clone size: few

CDR3 DNA: TGTGCCAGCAGCTTAAATGGCCAATATTACAATGAGCAGTACTTC
CDR3 protein: CASSLNGQYYNEQYF
V gene: TRBV7-2
J gene: TRBJ2-4
D gene: .
clone size: few

CDR3 DNA: TGTGCCAGCAGCCTCCGAGGCCGGGGGGGATACAATGAGCAGTTCTTC
CDR3 protein: CASSLRGRGGYNEQFF
V gene: TRBV14
J gene: TRBJ2-1
D gene: TRBD2
clone size: few

CDR3 DNA: TGTGCCAGCAGCCCAAGCCTCGGAGTCAAAAACATTCAGTACTTC
CDR3 protein: CASSPSLGVKNIQYF
V gene: TRBV7-6
J gene: TRBJ2-4
D gene: .
clone size: .

CDR3 DNA: TGTGCCAGCAGCCCCCCCGACAGCTACAATGAGCAGTTCTTC
CDR3 protein: CASSPPDSYNEQFF
V gene: TRBV9
J gene: TRBJ2-1
D gene: .
clone size: .

CDR3 DNA: TGCGCCAGCCGACAGTTGAACACTGAAGCTTTCTTT
CDR3 protein: CASRQLNTEAFF
V gene: TRBV5-1
J gene: TRBJ1-1
D gene: .
clone size: few

CDR3 DNA: TGTGCCATCAGTCGACAGGGGGAGGGCACTGAAGCTTTCTTT
CDR3 protein: CAISRQGEGTEAFF
V gene: TRBV10-3
J gene: TRBJ1-1
D gene: TRBD1
clone size: .

CDR3 DNA: TGCAGCGTTGGGGGGGGACAAGTTAGTCTCTACACCTTC
CDR3 protein: CSVGGGQVSLYTF
V gene: TRBV29-1
J gene: TRBJ1-2
D gene: .
clone size: many